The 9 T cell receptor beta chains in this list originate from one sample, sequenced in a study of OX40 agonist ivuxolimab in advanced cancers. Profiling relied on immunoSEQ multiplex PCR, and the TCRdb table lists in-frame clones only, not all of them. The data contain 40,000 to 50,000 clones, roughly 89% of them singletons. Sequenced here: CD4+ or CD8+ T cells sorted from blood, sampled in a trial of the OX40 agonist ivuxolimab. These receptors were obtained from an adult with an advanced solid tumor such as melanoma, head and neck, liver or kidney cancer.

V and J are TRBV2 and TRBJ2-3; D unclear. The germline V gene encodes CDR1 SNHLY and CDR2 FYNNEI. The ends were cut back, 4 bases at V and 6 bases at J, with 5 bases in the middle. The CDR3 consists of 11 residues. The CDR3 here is CASSVKDTQYF. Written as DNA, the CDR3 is TGTGCCAGCAGTGTAAAGGATACGCAGTATTTT.

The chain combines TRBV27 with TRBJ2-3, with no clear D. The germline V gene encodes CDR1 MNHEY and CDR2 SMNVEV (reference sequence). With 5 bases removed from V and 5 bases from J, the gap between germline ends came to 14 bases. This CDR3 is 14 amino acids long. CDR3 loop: CASSLRRTGDTQYF. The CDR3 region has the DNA TGTGCCAGCAGTCTCCGACGGACCGGAGATACGCAGTATTTT.

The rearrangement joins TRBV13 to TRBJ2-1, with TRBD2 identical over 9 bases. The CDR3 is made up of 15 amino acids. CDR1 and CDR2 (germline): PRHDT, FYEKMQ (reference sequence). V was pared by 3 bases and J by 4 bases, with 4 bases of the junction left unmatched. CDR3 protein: CASSFLAGLYNEQFF. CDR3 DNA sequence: TGTGCCAGCAGCTTCCTAGCGGGGCTTTACAATGAGCAGTTCTTC.

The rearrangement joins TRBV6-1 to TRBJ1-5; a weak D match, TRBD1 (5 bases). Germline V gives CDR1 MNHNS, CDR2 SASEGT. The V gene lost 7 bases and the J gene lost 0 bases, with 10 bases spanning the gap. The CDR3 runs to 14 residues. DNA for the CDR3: TGTGCCAGCACCGCAGGGAATAGCAATCAGCCCCAGCATTTT. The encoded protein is CASTAGNSNQPQHF.

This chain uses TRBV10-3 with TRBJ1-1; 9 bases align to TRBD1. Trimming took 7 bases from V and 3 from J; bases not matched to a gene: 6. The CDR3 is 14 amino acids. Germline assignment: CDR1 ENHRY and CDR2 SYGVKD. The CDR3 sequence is CAINTGGRDTEAFF. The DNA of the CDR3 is TGTGCCATCAATACAGGGGGCAGGGACACTGAAGCTTTCTTT.

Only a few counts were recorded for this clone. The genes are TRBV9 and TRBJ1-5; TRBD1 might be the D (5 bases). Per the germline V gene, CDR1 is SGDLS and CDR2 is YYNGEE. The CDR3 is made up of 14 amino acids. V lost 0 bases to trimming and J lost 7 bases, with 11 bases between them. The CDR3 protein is CASSVGQGQQPQHF. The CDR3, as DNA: TGTGCCAGCAGCGTAGGGCAGGGTCAACAGCCCCAGCATTTT.

The DNA of the CDR3 is TGTGCCAGTACCAACTCCGGGAGTAACACTGAAGCTTTCTTT. Translated: CASTNSGSNTEAFF. J is TRBJ1-1 and V is TRBV19; D uncertain. Trimming shortened V by 7 bases and J by 2 bases, and 14 bases separated the two germline ends. Looked up from germline, CDR1 is LNHDA and CDR2 is SQIVND (reference sequence). CDR3 length equals 14 residues.

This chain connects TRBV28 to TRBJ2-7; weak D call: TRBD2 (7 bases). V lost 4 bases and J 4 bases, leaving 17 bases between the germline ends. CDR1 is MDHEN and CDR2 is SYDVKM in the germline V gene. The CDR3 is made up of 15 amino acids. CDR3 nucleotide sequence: TGTGCCAGCAGTTCTCCGGGGGGCCCCTTTTACGAGCAGTACTTC. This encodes CASSSPGGPFYEQYF.

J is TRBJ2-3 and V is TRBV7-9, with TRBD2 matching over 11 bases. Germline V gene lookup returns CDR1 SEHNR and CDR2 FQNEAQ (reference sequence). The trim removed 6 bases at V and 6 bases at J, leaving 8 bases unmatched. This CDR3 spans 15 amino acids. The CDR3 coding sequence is TGTGCCAGCAGGCGTAGCGGGGGGGCCCGCGATACGCAGTATTTT. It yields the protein CASRRSGGARDTQYF.